This paragraph covers one TCR beta chain sequence. Its antigen remains unidentified. The data were taken from a study of radiotherapy plus CTLA-4 blockade in lung cancer. The method was immunoSEQ multiplex PCR; TCRdb's version includes in-frame clones alone and lacks a portion of them. The sample shows tens of thousands of clones, roughly 78% of them seen only once. Unmatched junction bases numbered 9, after V lost 6 bases and J lost 8 bases. CDR3 length equals 13 residues. The germline V gene encodes CDR1 MDHEN and CDR2 SYDVKM. Enrolled patients, whose metastatic non-small-cell lung cancer was chemo-refractory, received focal radiation plus CTLA-4 blockade with ipilimumab. Study results and limitations: Early clonal dynamics of blood T cells, together with interferon-beta, were reported as the best response predictor.

Sequenced here: peripheral blood, sampled from a patient treated with radiotherapy plus ipilimumab. This chain connects TRBV28 to TRBJ1-2, with 7 positions matching TRBD1. The TCR comes from a human donor with non-small cell lung cancer who had a complete response to radiotherapy plus ipilimumab. CDR3 nucleotide sequence: TGTGCCAGCAGGCAAGACAGGGTGGGGGGCTACACCTTC. Its translation: CASRQDRVGGYTF.